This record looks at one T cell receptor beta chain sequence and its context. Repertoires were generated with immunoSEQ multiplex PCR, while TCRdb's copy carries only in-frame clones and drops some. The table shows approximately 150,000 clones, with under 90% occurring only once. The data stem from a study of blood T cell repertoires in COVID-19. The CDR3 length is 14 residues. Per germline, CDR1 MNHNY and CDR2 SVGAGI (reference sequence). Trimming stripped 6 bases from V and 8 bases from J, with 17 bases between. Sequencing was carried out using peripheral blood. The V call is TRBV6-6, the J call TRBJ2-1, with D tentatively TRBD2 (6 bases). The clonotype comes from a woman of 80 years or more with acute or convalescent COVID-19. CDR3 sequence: CASSTPGGRDEQFF. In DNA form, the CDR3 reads TGTGCCAGCAGCACCCCCGGAGGGCGGGATGAGCAGTTCTTC.